This T cell receptor beta chain originates from a study of cytomegalovirus exposure and HLA in healthy donors. V shed 6 bases and J shed 5 bases, with 11 bases lying between them. CDR1 SNHLY and CDR2 FYNNEI come from the germline V gene. The CDR3 is 13 amino acids. Assay used: immunoSEQ multiplex PCR; TCRdb lists only in-frame clones, some missing. The sample lists approximately 270,000 clones, about 90% occurring once. This sequence joins TRBV2 and TRBJ1-5; D uncertain. The receptor was derived from a man aged 18 to 29 in good health and CMV-seropositive. Sequencing input: PBMCs. This chain's CDR3 is CASSPDGDQPQHF. The CDR3, as DNA: TGTGCCAGCAGCCCGGACGGAGATCAGCCCCAGCATTTT. Drawing the rest from reference TRBV2 and TRBJ1-5, the complete variable domain is EPEVTQTPSHQVTQMGQEVILRCVPISNHLYFYWYRQILGQKVEFLVSFYNNEISEKSEIFDDQFSVERPDGSNFTLKIRSTKLEDSAMYFCASSPDGDQPQHFGDGTRLSIL.